A single sample is the source of the 7 T cell receptor beta chains below, sequenced in a study of T-cell memory formation after mild COVID-19. Each CDR3 protein gets one entry after TCRdb re-called the 5' RACE reads with MiXCR. The table shows about 170,000 distinct CDR3 sequences, with roughly 13% occurring only once. Source material: PBMCs or a T cell subset sorted from them (not recorded which). These receptors came from a man between 18 and 35 years old who had mild COVID-19 (a few samples of this study predate the infection). Cell type and time point are not known.

This clonotype showed up just a few times. This chain uses TRBV5-1 with TRBJ2-1; D is undetermined. V was pared by 4 bases and J by 6 bases, with 17 bases between. Germline V gene data show CDR1 as SGHRS and CDR2 as YFSETQ. This CDR3 is built from 15 residues. The CDR3 DNA is TGCGCCAGCAGCCCGACCCCGGTAATGGGCAATGAGCAGTTCTTC. Translating gives CASSPTPVMGNEQFF. The entire variable domain, with the rest obtained from reference TRBV5-1 and TRBJ2-1, is as follows: KAGVTQTPRYLIKTRGQQVTLSCSPISGHRSVSWYQQTPGQGLQFLFEYFSETQRNKGNFPGRFSGRQFSNSRSEMNVSTLELGDSALYLCASSPTPVMGNEQFFGPGTRLTVL.

CDR3 sequence (DNA): TGTGCCAGCAGCTTATCACAGTCCTATGGCTACACCTTC. Protein product: CASSLSQSYGYTF. The V call is TRBV7-8, the J call TRBJ1-2; unclear D gene. CDR1 and CDR2 (germline): SGHVS, FQNEAQ. Between the trimmed V and J ends, which lost 2 bases and 4 bases, there was a span of 8 bases. This CDR3 region has 13 residues. Full variable domain (remainder filled in from reference TRBV7-8 and TRBJ1-2): GAGVSQSPRYKVAKRGQDVALRCDPISGHVSLFWYQQALGQGPEFLTYFQNEAQLDKSGLPSDRFFAERPEGSVSTLKIQRTQQEDSAVYLCASSLSQSYGYTFGSGTRLTVV.

The chain has TRBV5-5 and TRBJ2-7; the D gene is possibly TRBD1 (6 bases). The CDR3 loop spans 16 amino acids. Germline V gene lookup returns CDR1 SGHKS and CDR2 YYEKEE (reference sequence). Trimming took 1 base from V and 0 from J, leaving 14 bases between them. The CDR3 protein is CASSLFGAGASYEQYF. CDR3 sequence (DNA): TGTGCCAGCAGCTTGTTCGGTGCAGGGGCCTCCTACGAGCAGTACTTC.

This clonotype was seen only a few times. The gene calls are TRBV20-1 and TRBJ1-2; 10 nucleotides match TRBD1. The CDR3 length is 12 residues. Germline V gives CDR1 DFQATT, CDR2 SNEGSKA (reference sequence). With 3 bases clipped from V and 8 bases from J, the junction kept 3 bases outside the gene matches. The CDR3 protein is CSASDRGLGYTF. As DNA, the CDR3 is TGCAGTGCTAGTGACAGGGGGCTAGGCTACACCTTC.

This clonotype was counted a few times. The chain recombines TRBV12-3 or TRBV12-4 with TRBJ2-2, with TRBD2 matching over 13 bases. The CDR3 loop spans 15 amino acids. V lost 5 bases, J lost 7 bases, and 4 bases stayed unmatched. CDR3 nucleotide sequence: TGTGCCAGCAGTGGGACTAGCGGGGATCACGGGGAGCTGTTTTTT. Translated, it gives CASSGTSGDHGELFF.

At least ten counts were recorded for this clonotype. This chain links TRBV7-6 with TRBJ1-1; the D is unclear. CDR3 length equals 13 residues. V lost 5 bases and J 1 base, leaving 8 bases between the germline ends. Germline-derived CDR1 and CDR2 are SGHVS and FNYEAQ. The CDR3 DNA is TGTGCCAGCAGCCAAGTGAGGAACACTGAAGCTTTCTTT. It is translated as CASSQVRNTEAFF.

The rearrangement links TRBV7-2 to TRBJ1-6, with 9 nucleotides matching TRBD1. The germline V gene has CDR1 SGHTA and CDR2 FQGNSA. The junction had 7 bases not matched to a gene; V was cut back by 4 bases and J by 0 bases. The CDR3 spans 18 residues. The CDR3 protein is CASSWTGDSFSYNSPLHF. CDR3 DNA sequence: TGTGCCAGCAGCTGGACAGGGGACTCCTTCTCCTATAATTCACCCCTCCACTTT.